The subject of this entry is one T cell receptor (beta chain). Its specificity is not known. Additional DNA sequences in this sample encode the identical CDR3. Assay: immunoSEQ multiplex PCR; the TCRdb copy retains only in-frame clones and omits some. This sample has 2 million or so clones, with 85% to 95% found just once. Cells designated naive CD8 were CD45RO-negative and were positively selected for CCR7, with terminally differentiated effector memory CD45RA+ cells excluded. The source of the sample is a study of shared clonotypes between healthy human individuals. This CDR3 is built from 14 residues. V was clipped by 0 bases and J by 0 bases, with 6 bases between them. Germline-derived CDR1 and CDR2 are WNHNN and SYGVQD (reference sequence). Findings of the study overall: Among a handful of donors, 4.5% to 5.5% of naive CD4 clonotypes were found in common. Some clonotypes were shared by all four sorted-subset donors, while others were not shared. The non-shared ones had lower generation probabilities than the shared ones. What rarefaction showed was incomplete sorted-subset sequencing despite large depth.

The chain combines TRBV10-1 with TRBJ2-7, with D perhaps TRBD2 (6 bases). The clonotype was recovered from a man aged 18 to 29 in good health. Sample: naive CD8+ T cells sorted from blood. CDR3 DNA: TGCGCCAGCAGTGAGTCCGGGAGCTCCTACGAGCAGTACTTC. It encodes CASSESGSSYEQYF.